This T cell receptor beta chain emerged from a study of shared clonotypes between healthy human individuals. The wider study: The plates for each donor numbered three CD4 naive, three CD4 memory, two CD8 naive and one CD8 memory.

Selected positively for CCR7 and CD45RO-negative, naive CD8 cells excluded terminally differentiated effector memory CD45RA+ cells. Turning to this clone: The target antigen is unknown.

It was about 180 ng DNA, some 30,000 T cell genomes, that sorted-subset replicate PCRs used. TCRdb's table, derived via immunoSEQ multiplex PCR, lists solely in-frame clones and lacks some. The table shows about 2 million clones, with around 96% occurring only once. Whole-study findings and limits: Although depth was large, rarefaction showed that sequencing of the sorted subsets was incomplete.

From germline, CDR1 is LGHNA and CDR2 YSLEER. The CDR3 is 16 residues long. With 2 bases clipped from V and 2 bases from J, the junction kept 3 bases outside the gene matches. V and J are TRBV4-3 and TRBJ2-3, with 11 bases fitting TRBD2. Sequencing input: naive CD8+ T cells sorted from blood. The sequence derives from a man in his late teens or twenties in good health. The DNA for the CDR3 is TGCGCCAGCAGCCAACTAGCGGGAGGACTCACAGATACGCAGTATTTT. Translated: CASSQLAGGLTDTQYF.